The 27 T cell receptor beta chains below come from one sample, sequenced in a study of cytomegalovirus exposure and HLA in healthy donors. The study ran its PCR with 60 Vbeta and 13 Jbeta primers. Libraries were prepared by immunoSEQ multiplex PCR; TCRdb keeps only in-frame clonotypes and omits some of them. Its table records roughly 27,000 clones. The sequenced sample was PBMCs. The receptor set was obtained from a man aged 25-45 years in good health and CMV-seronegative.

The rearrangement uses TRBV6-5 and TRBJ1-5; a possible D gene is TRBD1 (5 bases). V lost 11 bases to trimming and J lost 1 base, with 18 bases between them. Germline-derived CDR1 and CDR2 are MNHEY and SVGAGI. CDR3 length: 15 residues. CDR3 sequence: CAVFGSAGSNQPQHF. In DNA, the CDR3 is TGTGCCGTATTCGGAAGTGCAGGGAGCAATCAGCCCCAGCATTTT.

As DNA, the CDR3 is TGTGCCAGCAGCGTTAGTTTAGCGGGGGGAGTCACAGATACGCAGTATTTT. This codes for CASSVSLAGGVTDTQYF. The rearrangement joins TRBV9 to TRBJ2-3, with TRBD2 identical over 10 bases. Germline CDR1 SGDLS, CDR2 YYNGEE. J was trimmed by 2 bases and V by 2 bases; bases with no gene match: 8. The CDR3 length is 17 residues.

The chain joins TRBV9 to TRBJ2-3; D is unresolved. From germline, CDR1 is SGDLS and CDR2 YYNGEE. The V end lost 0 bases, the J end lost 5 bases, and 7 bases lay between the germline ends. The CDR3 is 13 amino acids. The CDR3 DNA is TGTGCCAGCAGCGTAGTACTCGGAGATACGCAGTATTTT. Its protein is CASSVVLGDTQYF.

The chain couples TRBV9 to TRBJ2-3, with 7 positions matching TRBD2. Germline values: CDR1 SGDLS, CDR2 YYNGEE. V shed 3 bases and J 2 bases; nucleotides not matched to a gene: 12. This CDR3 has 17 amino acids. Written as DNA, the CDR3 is TGTGCCAGCAGCGAGCCCTCAGCGGGGAGGGTCACAGATACGCAGTATTTT. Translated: CASSEPSAGRVTDTQYF.

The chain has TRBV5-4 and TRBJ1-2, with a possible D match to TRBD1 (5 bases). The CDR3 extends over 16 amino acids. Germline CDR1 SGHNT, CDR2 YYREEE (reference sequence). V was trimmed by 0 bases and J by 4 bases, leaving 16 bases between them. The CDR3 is CASSLVPQGTPYGYTF. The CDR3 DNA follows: TGTGCCAGCAGCTTGGTCCCCCAGGGAACCCCCTATGGCTACACCTTC.

CDR3 protein: CASSGHPGLAGGPGELFF. In DNA form, the CDR3 reads TGTGCCAGCAGTGGACACCCAGGACTAGCGGGAGGACCGGGGGAGCTGTTTTTT. The chain recombines TRBV25-1 with TRBJ2-2, with 14 bases that match TRBD2. The CDR3 has 18 amino acids. Trimming took 4 bases from V and 8 from J; bases not matched to a gene: 12. Germline CDR1 reads MGHDK; CDR2 reads SYGVNS.

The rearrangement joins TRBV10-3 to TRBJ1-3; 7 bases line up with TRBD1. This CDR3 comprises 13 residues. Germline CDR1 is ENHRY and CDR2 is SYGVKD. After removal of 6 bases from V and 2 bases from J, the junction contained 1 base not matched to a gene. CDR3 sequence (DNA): TGTGCCATCAGCGGGACAGCTGGAAACACCATATATTTT. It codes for CAISGTAGNTIYF.

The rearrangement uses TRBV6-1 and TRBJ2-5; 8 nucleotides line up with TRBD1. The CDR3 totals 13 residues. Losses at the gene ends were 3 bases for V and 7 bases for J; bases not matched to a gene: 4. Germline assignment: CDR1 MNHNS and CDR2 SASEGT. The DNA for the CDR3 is TGTGCCAGCAGTGATCAGGGGGCGGGGACCCAGTACTTC. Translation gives CASSDQGAGTQYF.

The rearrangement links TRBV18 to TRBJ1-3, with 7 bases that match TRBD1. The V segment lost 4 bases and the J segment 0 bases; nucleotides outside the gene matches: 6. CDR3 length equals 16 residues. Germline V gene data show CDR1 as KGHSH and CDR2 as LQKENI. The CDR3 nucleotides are TGTGCCAGCTCACGGGACAGCCTTAGCTCTGGAAACACCATATATTTT. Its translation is CASSRDSLSSGNTIYF.

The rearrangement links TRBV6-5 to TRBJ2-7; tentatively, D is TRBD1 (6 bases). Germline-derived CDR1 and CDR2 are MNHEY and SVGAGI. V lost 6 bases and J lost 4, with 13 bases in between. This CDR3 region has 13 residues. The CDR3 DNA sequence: TGTGCCAGCAGGCAACCCCAGGGGTACGAGCAGTACTTC. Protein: CASRQPQGYEQYF.

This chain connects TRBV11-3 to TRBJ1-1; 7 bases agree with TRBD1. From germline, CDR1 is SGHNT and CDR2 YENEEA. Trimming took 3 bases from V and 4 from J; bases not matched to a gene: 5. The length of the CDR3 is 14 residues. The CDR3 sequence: CASSFYSGGTEAFF. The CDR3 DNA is TGTGCCAGCAGCTTCTATTCAGGGGGCACTGAAGCTTTCTTT. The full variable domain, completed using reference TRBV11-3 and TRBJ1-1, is EAGVVQSPRYKIIEKKQPVAFWCNPISGHNTLYWYLQNLGQGPELLIRYENEEAVDDSQLPKDRFSAERLKGVDSTLKIQPAELGDSAVYLCASSFYSGGTEAFFGQGTRLTVV.

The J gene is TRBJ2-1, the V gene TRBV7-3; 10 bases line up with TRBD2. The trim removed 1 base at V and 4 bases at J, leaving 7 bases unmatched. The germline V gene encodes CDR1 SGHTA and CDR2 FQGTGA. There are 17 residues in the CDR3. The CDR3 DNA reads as TGTGCCAGCAGCTTAAGTCCGGCTAGCGGGGGTTACAATGAGCAGTTCTTC. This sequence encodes CASSLSPASGGYNEQFF.

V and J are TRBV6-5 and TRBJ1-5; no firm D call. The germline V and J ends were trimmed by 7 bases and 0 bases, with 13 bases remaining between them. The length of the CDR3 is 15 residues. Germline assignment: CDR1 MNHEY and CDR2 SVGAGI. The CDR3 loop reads CASTPGAYSNQPQHF. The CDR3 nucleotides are TGTGCCAGCACCCCAGGCGCTTATAGCAATCAGCCCCAGCATTTT.

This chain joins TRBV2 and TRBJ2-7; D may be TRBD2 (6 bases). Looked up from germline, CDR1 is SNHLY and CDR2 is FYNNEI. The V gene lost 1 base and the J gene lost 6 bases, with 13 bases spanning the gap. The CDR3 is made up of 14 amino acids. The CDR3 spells CASSEGAGFSEQYF. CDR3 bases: TGTGCCAGCAGTGAAGGGGCGGGATTCTCCGAGCAGTACTTC.

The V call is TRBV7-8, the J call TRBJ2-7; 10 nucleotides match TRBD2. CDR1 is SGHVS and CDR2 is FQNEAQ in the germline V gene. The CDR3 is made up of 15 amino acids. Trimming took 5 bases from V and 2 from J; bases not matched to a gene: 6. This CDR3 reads CASSTSGIATYEQYF. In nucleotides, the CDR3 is TGTGCCAGCAGCACTAGCGGGATAGCCACCTACGAGCAGTACTTC. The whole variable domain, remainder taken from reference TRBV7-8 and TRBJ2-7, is GAGVSQSPRYKVAKRGQDVALRCDPISGHVSLFWYQQALGQGPEFLTYFQNEAQLDKSGLPSDRFFAERPEGSVSTLKIQRTQQEDSAVYLCASSTSGIATYEQYFGPGTRLTVT.

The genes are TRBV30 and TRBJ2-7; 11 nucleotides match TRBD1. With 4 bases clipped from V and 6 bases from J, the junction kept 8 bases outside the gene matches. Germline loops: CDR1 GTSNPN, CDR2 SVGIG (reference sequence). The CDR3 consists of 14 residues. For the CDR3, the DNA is TGTGCCTGGACCCCCGGGACAGGGGGTCGCGAGCAGTACTTC. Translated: CAWTPGTGGREQYF. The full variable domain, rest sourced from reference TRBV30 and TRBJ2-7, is SQTIHQWPATLVQPVGSPLSLECTVEGTSNPNLYWYRQAAGRGLQLLFYSVGIGQISSEVPQNLSASRPQDRQFILSSKKLLLSDSGFYLCAWTPGTGGREQYFGPGTRLTVT.

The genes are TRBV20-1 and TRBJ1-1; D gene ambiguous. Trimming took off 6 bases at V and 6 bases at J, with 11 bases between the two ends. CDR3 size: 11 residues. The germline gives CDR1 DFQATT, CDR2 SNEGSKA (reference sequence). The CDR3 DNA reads TGCAGTGCCGACCATAGCCCTGAAGCTTTCTTT. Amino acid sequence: CSADHSPEAFF.

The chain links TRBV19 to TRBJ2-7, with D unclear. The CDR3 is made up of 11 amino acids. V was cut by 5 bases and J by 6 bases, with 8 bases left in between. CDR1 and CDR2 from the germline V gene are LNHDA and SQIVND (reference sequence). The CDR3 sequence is CASSDTFEQYF. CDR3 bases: TGTGCCAGTAGTGACACCTTCGAGCAGTACTTC.

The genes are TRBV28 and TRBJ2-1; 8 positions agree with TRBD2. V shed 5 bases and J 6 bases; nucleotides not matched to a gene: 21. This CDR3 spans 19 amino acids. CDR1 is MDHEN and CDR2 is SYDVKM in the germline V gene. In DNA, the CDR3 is TGTGCCAGCAGTCCCCTCCGGGCCAGCGGGAGTTCGGAGATCAATGAGCAGTTCTTC. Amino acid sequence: CASSPLRASGSSEINEQFF.

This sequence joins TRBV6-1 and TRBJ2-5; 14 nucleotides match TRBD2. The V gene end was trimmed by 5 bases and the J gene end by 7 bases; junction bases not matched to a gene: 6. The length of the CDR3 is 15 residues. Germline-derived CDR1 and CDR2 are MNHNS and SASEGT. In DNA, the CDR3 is TGTGCCAGCAGTCCGACTAGCGGGGGGGTTGGGACCCAGTACTTC. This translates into CASSPTSGGVGTQYF.

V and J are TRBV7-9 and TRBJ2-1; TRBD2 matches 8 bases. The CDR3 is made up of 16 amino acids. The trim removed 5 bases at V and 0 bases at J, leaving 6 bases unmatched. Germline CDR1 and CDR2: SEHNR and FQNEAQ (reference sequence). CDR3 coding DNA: TGTGCCAGCAGCGCTAGCGGGTCTGCCTCCTACAATGAGCAGTTCTTC. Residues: CASSASGSASYNEQFF. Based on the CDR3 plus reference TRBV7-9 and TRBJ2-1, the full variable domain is DTGVSQNPRHKITKRGQNVTFRCDPISEHNRLYWYRQTLGQGPEFLTYFQNEAQLEKSRLLSDRFSAERPKGSFSTLEIQRTEQGDSAMYLCASSASGSASYNEQFFGPGTRLTVL.

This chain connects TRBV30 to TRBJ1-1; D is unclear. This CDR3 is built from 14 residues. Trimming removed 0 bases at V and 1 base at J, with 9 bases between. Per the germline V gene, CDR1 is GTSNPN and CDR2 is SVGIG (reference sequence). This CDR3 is CAWSVFPGNTEAFF. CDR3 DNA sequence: TGTGCCTGGAGTGTATTCCCAGGGAACACTGAAGCTTTCTTT.

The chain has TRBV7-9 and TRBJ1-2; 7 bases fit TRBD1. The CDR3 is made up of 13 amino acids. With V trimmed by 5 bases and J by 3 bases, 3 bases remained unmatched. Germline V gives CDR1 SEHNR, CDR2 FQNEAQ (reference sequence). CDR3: CASSRDSHYGYTF. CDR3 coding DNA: TGTGCCAGCAGCCGGGACAGCCACTATGGCTACACCTTC.

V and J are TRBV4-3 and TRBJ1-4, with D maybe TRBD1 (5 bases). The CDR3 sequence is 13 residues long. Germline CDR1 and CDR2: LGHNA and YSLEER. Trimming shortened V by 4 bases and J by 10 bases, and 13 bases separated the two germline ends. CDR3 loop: CASSLVGGGKLFF. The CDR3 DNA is TGCGCCAGCAGCCTAGTGGGCGGGGGAAAACTGTTTTTT.

Written as DNA, the CDR3 is TGTGCCAGCAGCTTACAGGGCGCCGGGGAGCTGTTTTTT. It encodes CASSLQGAGELFF. The rearrangement joins TRBV27 to TRBJ2-2; D perhaps matches TRBD1 (6 bases). Trimming took 6 bases from V and 6 from J, leaving 11 bases between them. Germline CDR1 is MNHEY and CDR2 is SMNVEV (reference sequence). CDR3 length: 13 residues.

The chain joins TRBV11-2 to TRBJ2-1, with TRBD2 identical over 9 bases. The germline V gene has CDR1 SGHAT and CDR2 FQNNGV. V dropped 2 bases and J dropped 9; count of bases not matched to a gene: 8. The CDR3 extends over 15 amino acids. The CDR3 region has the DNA TGTGCCAGCAGCTTAACTGCGGGGGGGCTAGGTGAGCAGTTCTTC. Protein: CASSLTAGGLGEQFF.

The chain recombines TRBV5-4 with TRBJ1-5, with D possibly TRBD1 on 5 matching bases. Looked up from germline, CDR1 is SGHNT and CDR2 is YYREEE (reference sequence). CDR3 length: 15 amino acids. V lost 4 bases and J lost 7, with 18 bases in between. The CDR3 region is CASSRGGGAEQPQHF. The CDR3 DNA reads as TGTGCCAGCAGCCGGGGCGGCGGGGCAGAACAGCCCCAGCATTTT.